This T cell receptor beta chain was captured by sequencing in a study of shared T cell receptors in the human thymus. Profiled with immunoSEQ multiplex PCR; TCRdb holds only in-frame clones, not every one. The sample consists of some 720,000 clones, around nine tenths of them appearing once. The germline V gene encodes CDR1 MNHEY and CDR2 SVGAGI. There are 13 residues in the CDR3. The V segment lost 6 bases and the J segment 4 bases; nucleotides outside the gene matches: 4. This sample was shared with a second study, whose subject was human thymus T cells. That investigation notes: Having corrective surgery for congenital heart defects, healthy Finnish infants were the ones who donated. Resections obtained during corrective heart surgery supplied the thymus tissue. The authors found apparently biased V and J gene usage in thymic and blood repertoires.

The V and J genes are TRBV6-5 and TRBJ1-2; TRBD1 matches 8 bases. The receptor was isolated from a boy under two years old with a congenital heart defect. Source material: thymocytes. The CDR3 region has the DNA TGTGCCAGCAGAGCGGGACAGGTCTATGGCTACACCTTC. This gives the protein CASRAGQVYGYTF.